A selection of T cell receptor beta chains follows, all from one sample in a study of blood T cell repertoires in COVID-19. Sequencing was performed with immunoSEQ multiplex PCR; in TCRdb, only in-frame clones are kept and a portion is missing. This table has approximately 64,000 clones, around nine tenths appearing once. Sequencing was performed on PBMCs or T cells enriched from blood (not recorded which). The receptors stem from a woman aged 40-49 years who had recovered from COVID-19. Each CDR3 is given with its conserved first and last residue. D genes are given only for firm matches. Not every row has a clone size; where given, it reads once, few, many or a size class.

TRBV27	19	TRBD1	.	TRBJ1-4	TGTGCCAGCAGTTTAAGGACAGGGAGCCTTGCTGCAACTAATGAAAAACTGTTTTTT	CASSLRTGSLAATNEKLFF
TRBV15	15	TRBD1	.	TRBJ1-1	TGTGCCACCAGCAGAGACTGGCAGGGGGGCCCTGAAGCTTTCTTT	CATSRDWQGGPEAFF
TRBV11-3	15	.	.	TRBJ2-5	TGTGCCAGCAGTCCAGGGGCAGTGGTCCAAGAGACCCAGTACTTC	CASSPGAVVQETQYF
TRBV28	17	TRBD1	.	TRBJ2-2	TGTGCCAGCAGTTTAGGGACCTCAGGGGGAAGCACCGGGGAGCTGTTTTTT	CASSLGTSGGSTGELFF
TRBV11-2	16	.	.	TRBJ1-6	TGTGCCAGCAGCTTAGTGGTGTCAACTGGTAATTCACCCCTCCACTTT	CASSLVVSTGNSPLHF
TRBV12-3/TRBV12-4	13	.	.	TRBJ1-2	TGTGCCAGCAGTTCCCTTCTGCGCCGGGGCTACACCTTC	CASSSLLRRGYTF
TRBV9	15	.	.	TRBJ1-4	TGTGCCAGCAGCACCCAGCCAGGGGACGGGGAAAAACTGTTTTTT	CASSTQPGDGEKLFF
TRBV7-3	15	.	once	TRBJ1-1	TGTGCCAGCAGCTTAAAAGCAGGGTTGAACACTGAAGCTTTCTTT	CASSLKAGLNTEAFF
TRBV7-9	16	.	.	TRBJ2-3	TGTGCCAGCAGCTTAAAAGGGGGGGATCCCGCAGATACGCAGTATTTT	CASSLKGGDPADTQYF
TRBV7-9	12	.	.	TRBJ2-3	TGTGCCAGCAGCTTAGCGAGGGATACGCAGTATTTT	CASSLARDTQYF
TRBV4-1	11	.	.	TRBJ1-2	TGCGCCAGCAGCCTCGGGGGGGGCTACACCTTC	CASSLGGGYTF
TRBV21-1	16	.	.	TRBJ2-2	TGTGCCAGCAGCAAAGGCCCAGGGGTGGACACCGGGGAGCTGTTTTTT	CASSKGPGVDTGELFF
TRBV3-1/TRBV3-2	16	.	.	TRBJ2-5	TGTGCCAGCAGCCAAGTCTCCAGGGCGTCGGAGGAGACCCAGTACTTC	CASSQVSRASEETQYF
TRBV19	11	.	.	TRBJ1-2	TGTGCCAGTAGTATCCTCTATGGCTACACCTTC	CASSILYGYTF
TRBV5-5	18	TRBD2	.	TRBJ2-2	TGTGCCAGCAGCTTTCCTATTGTTAGTAGCGGGGTAAACGGGGAGCTGTTTTTT	CASSFPIVSSGVNGELFF
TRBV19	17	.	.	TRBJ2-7	TGTGCCAGTAGTTTCGACGGGGATCCGACGGTCTCCTACGAGCAGTACTTC	CASSFDGDPTVSYEQYF
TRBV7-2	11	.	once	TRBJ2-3	TGTGCCAGCAGCCCCCTTAATACGCAGTATTTT	CASSPLNTQYF
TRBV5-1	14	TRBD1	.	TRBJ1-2	TGCGCCAGCAGCATGGGGACAGCGAACTATGGCTACACCTTC	CASSMGTANYGYTF
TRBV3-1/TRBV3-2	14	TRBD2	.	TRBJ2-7	TGTGCCAGCAGCTCCTGGCGGGGGGGCTACGAGCAGTACTTC	CASSSWRGGYEQYF
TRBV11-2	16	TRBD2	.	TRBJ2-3	TGTGCCAGCAGCTTAGGAGCGGGAGGCGGCGCAGATACGCAGTATTTT	CASSLGAGGGADTQYF
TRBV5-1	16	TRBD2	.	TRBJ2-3	TGCGCCAGCAGCTTGGGTAGCGGGGGGGGCACAGATACGCAGTATTTT	CASSLGSGGGTDTQYF